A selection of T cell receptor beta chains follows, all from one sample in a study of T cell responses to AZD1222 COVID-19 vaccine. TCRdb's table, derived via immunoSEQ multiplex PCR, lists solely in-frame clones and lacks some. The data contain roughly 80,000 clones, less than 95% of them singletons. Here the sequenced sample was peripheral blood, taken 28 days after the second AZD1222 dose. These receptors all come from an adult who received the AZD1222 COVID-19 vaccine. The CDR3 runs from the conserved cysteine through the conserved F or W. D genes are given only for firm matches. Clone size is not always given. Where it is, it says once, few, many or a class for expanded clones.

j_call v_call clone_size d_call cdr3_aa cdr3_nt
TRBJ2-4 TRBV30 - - CAWGSQQVYF TGTGCCTGGGGGTCCCAACAAGTCTACTTC
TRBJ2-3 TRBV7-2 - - CASSTTTSTDTQYF TGTGCCAGCAGCACCACGACCAGCACAGATACGCAGTATTTT
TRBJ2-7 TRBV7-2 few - CASSLDQGAYEQYF TGTGCCAGCAGCTTAGACCAGGGCGCCTACGAGCAGTACTTC
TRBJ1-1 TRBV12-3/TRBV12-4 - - CASSFEGATEAFF TGTGCCAGCAGTTTTGAGGGAGCCACTGAAGCTTTCTTT
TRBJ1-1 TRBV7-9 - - CASTLIGAEAFF TGTGCCAGCACCCTAATTGGCGCTGAAGCTTTCTTT
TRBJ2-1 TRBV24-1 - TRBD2 CATSDPGLAYYNEQFF TGTGCCACCAGTGATCCGGGACTAGCGTACTACAATGAGCAGTTCTTC
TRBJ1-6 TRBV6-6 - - CASSGVSYNSPLHF TGTGCCAGCTCAGGGGTCTCCTATAATTCACCCCTCCACTTT
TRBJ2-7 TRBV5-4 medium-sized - CASSYWGYEQYF TGTGCCAGCAGTTATTGGGGGTACGAGCAGTACTTC
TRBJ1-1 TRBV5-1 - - CASSLLGGGVNTEAFF TGCGCCAGCAGCTTGTTGGGGGGTGGCGTGAACACTGAAGCTTTCTTT
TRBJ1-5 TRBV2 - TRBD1 CASSRTGLSNQPQHF TGTGCCAGCAGTAGGACAGGGCTTAGCAATCAGCCCCAGCATTTT
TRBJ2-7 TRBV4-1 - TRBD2 CASSQEGRGVPYEQYF TGCGCCAGCAGCCAGGAAGGGCGGGGGGTCCCCTACGAGCAGTACTTC
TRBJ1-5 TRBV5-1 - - CASSERSNQPQHF TGCGCCAGCAGCGAGAGGAGCAATCAGCCCCAGCATTTT
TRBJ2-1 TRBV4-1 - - CASSQDQNEQFF TGCGCCAGCAGCCAAGATCAAAATGAGCAGTTCTTC
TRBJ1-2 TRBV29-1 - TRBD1 CSAGQGTNYGYTF TGCAGCGCTGGACAGGGGACCAACTATGGCTACACCTTC
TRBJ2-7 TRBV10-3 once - CAISEGWGGSYEQYF TGTGCCATCAGTGAGGGTTGGGGAGGCTCCTACGAGCAGTACTTC
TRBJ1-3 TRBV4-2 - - CASSQPGPDSGNTIYF TGTGCCAGCAGCCAACCGGGACCCGACTCTGGAAACACCATATATTTT
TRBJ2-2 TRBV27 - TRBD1 CASSTGETGELFF TGTGCCAGCAGCACAGGGGAGACCGGGGAGCTGTTTTTT
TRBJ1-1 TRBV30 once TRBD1 CAWSVRGTGGEKAFF TGTGCCTGGAGTGTACGTGGGACAGGGGGCGAGAAAGCTTTCTTT
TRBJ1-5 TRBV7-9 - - CASSFGTVSNQPQHF TGTGCCAGCAGCTTCGGGACGGTTTCCAATCAGCCCCAGCATTTT
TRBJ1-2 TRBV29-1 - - CSVEGEDGYTF TGCAGCGTTGAGGGGGAAGATGGCTACACCTTC
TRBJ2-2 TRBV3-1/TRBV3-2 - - CASSQGVPINTGELFF TGTGCCAGCAGCCAAGGGGTCCCGATAAACACCGGGGAGCTGTTTTTT
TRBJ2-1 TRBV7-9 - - CASSRMGYNEQFF TGTGCCAGCAGCCGCATGGGTTACAATGAGCAGTTCTTC
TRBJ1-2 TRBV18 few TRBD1 CASSPGQDYGYTF TGTGCCAGCTCACCGGGACAGGACTATGGCTACACCTTC
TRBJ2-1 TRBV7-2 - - CASSLDKGRGEQFF TGTGCCAGCAGCTTAGATAAGGGCCGGGGAGAGCAGTTCTTC
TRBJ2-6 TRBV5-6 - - CASSFTGSGANVLTF TGTGCCAGCAGCTTTACGGGTTCTGGGGCCAACGTCCTGACTTTC
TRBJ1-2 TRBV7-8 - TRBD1 CASSLDRGRGYTF TGTGCCAGCAGCTTAGATAGGGGGCGTGGCTACACCTTC
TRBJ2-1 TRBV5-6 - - CASSLDAVSSYNEQFF TGTGCCAGCAGCTTGGATGCCGTTAGTTCCTACAATGAGCAGTTCTTC